This entry describes one T cell receptor beta chain. The sample belongs to a study of T cell changes during pregnancy in multiple sclerosis. The V and J ends lost 2 bases and 4 bases respectively, with 20 bases between them. This CDR3 is 17 amino acids long. Some clones are missing from TCRdb's copy, which holds only in-frame ones; the method was immunoSEQ multiplex PCR. The sample lists 85,000 to 100,000 clones, around 92% seen once, with 2% to 2.5% in the top ten. V usage is TRBV23-1 and J usage is TRBJ1-2, with D maybe TRBD1 (6 bases). TRBV23-1 is flagged as an ORF with uncertain function. This receptor was identified in a female donor with multiple sclerosis, enrolled in a pregnancy study. Sequences were derived from peripheral blood, sampled after pregnancy. In DNA, the CDR3 is TGCGCCAGCAGTCAACGGGACACCCTTCTAGTCGGCTATGGCTACACCTTC. Translating it yields CASSQRDTLLVGYGYTF.